The next 14 T cell receptor beta chains were all read from a single sample in a study of control samples from healthy donors and cancer patients. Clones were read by immunoSEQ multiplex PCR, and TCRdb kept only the in-frame ones, dropping some. The repertoire holds about 150,000 clones, with approximately 94% as singletons. The sequenced sample was blood. The source is a man between 40 and 49 years old in good health.

The chain employs TRBV5-4 and TRBJ1-1, with D tentatively TRBD1 (5 bases). This CDR3 is 13 amino acids long. Germline assignment: CDR1 SGHNT and CDR2 YYREEE (reference sequence). Trimming took 1 base from V and 5 from J, leaving 9 bases between them. The CDR3 region is CASSLTGQTEAFF. In nucleotides, the CDR3 is TGTGCCAGCAGCTTGACAGGACAAACTGAAGCTTTCTTT. Variable domain in full (rest from reference TRBV5-4 and TRBJ1-1): ETGVTQSPTHLIKTRGQQVTLRCSSQSGHNTVSWYQQALGQGPQFIFQYYREEENGRGNFPPRFSGLQFPNYSSELNVNALELDDSALYLCASSLTGQTEAFFGQGTRLTVV.

The rearrangement uses TRBV4-2 and TRBJ2-7; D is uncertain. The germline V and J ends were trimmed by 0 bases and 1 base, with 13 bases remaining between them. This CDR3 is 16 amino acids long. Germline V gives CDR1 LGHNA, CDR2 YNFKEQ. CDR3 region: CASSQDLSSASYEQYF. DNA for the CDR3: TGTGCCAGCAGCCAAGATCTATCCTCCGCATCCTACGAGCAGTACTTC.

The rearrangement uses TRBV6-2 or TRBV6-3 and TRBJ2-7; 9 nucleotides line up with TRBD1. Trimming cost V 4 bases and J 3 bases; bases outside gene matches: 10. Germline loops: CDR1 MNHEY, CDR2 SVGEGT. This CDR3 is 16 amino acids long. CDR3 in DNA: TGTGCCAGCAGTTCATCAACAGGGGGCGACCTCTACGAGCAGTACTTC. This sequence encodes CASSSSTGGDLYEQYF.

V is TRBV7-9 and J is TRBJ1-3, with D hard to call. CDR1 is SEHNR and CDR2 is FQNEAQ in the germline V gene (reference sequence). The CDR3 is 10 amino acids. With 8 bases removed from V and 6 bases from J, the gap between germline ends came to 5 bases. The CDR3 loop reads CASRENTIYF. Here the CDR3 DNA reads TGTGCCAGCCGGGAAAACACCATATATTTT.

The V and J genes are TRBV2 and TRBJ1-2; 8 bases line up with TRBD1. The CDR3 is made up of 14 amino acids. Trimming cost V 6 bases and J 4 bases; bases outside gene matches: 7. Germline V CDR1 and CDR2: SNHLY, FYNNEI. The chain's CDR3 is CASRRQGNTYGYTF. DNA for the CDR3: TGTGCCAGCAGGAGACAGGGGAACACCTATGGCTACACCTTC.

The CDR3 nucleotides read TGTGCCAGCAGTTTATCCGGACAGGGGAACTATGGCTACACCTTC. It encodes CASSLSGQGNYGYTF. The chain joins TRBV27 to TRBJ1-2, with 9 bases identical to TRBD1. V shed 0 bases, J shed 2 bases, and the junction held 1 base outside the gene matches. Germline CDR1 and CDR2: MNHEY and SMNVEV (reference sequence). The CDR3 is made up of 15 amino acids.

This chain connects TRBV7-3 to TRBJ2-5; a weak D match, TRBD2 (6 bases). Trimming took off 3 bases at V and 2 bases at J, with 22 bases between the two ends. The CDR3 contains 18 residues. From germline, CDR1 is SGHTA and CDR2 FQGTGA. The CDR3 DNA sequence: TGTGCCAGCAGCTTCATCCAGACCCCGGGACTTGCTCAAGAGACCCAGTACTTC. Translating gives CASSFIQTPGLAQETQYF.

V and J are TRBV2 and TRBJ2-1; D may match TRBD1 or TRBD2 (6 bases each). Trimming shortened V by 3 bases and J by 3 bases, and 12 bases separated the two germline ends. Looked up from germline, CDR1 is SNHLY and CDR2 is FYNNEI. This CDR3 has 15 residues. The CDR3 region is CASSDYGGHYNEQFF. The CDR3 DNA sequence: TGTGCCAGCAGTGATTACGGGGGACACTACAATGAGCAGTTCTTC.

This chain joins TRBV2 and TRBJ2-5; D is undetermined. Trimming took off 7 bases at V and 6 bases at J, with 12 bases between the two ends. The germline CDR1 and CDR2 sequences are SNHLY and FYNNEI. This CDR3 is built from 12 residues. The DNA for the CDR3 is TGTGCCAGCAACCAAGGTGGAAAGACCCAGTACTTC. As protein: CASNQGGKTQYF.

CDR3 bases: TGCGCCAGCAGCCTTACCGGGACAGAGTATGGCTACACCTTC. This sequence encodes CASSLTGTEYGYTF. The chain joins TRBV5-1 to TRBJ1-2; 7 nucleotides align to TRBD1. The CDR3 has 14 residues. Per the germline V gene, CDR1 is SGHRS and CDR2 is YFSETQ. V trimming: 4 bases; J trimming: 5 bases; junction bases outside the gene matches: 8.

This clone came up once. The CDR3 coding sequence is TGTGCCAGCAGCTTAGTGGCAGGGGGATACACCGGGGAGCTGTTTTTT. Its protein is CASSLVAGGYTGELFF. The chain employs TRBV7-8 and TRBJ2-2; 7 bases map to TRBD1. CDR1 and CDR2 (germline): SGHVS, FQNEAQ. CDR3 length: 16 amino acids. The trim removed 1 base at V and 3 bases at J, leaving 5 bases unmatched.

The CDR3 region has the DNA TGTGCCAGCAGCCCTCGGGACAGTTTTTATTCACCCCTCCACTTT. Translation: CASSPRDSFYSPLHF. The V gene is TRBV14, the J gene TRBJ1-6, with TRBD1 matching over 7 bases. Losses at the gene ends were 4 bases for V and 8 bases for J; bases not matched to a gene: 8. The germline V gene encodes CDR1 SGHDN and CDR2 FVKESK. CDR3 length: 15 residues.

The V and J genes are TRBV24-1 and TRBJ1-1; no firm D call. This CDR3 contains 14 residues. Germline V CDR1 and CDR2: KGHDR, SFDVKD. V gave up 2 bases and J gave up 2 bases, with 8 bases separating them. The CDR3 is CATSDSRSNTEAFF. CDR3 coding DNA: TGTGCCACCAGTGATTCCCGTTCTAACACTGAAGCTTTCTTT.

This clone was picked up one time. This chain joins TRBV12-5 and TRBJ2-5, with 8 positions matching TRBD1. With 3 bases clipped from V and 5 bases from J, the junction kept 11 bases outside the gene matches. CDR3 length equals 16 residues. Germline V CDR1 and CDR2: LGHNT, FRNRAP. The CDR3 reads CASGLIGQGGRETQYF. The CDR3 DNA follows: TGTGCTAGTGGTTTAATTGGACAGGGCGGGCGCGAGACCCAGTACTTC.